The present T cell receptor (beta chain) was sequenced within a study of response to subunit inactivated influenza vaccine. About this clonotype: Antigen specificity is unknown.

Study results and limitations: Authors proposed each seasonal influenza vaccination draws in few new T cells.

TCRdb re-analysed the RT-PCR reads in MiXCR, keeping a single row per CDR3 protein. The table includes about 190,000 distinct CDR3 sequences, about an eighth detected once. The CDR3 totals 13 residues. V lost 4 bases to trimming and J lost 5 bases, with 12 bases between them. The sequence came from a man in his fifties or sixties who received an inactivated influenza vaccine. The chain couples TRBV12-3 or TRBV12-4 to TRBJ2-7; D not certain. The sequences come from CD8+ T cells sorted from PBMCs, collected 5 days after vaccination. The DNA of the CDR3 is TGTGCCAGCAGTTACGTCCCCGACCACGAGCAGTACTTC. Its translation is CASSYVPDHEQYF.